The rows below give T cell receptor beta chains drawn from one sample of a study of T cell responses to AZD1222 COVID-19 vaccine. Using immunoSEQ multiplex PCR, the repertoire was profiled, and TCRdb retains in-frame clones only, with some absent. The profile covers under 170,000 clones, with around 94% appearing a single time and roughly 1.3% taken by the ten largest. The specimen was peripheral blood, collected on day 0 of AZD1222 vaccination. These receptors all come from an adult in good health. Each CDR3 is given with its conserved first and last residue. D genes are given only for firm matches.

d_gene | j_gene | v_gene | CDR3aa | CDR3nt
- | TRBJ1-3 | TRBV12-3/TRBV12-4 | CASSSGNTIYF | TGTGCCAGCAGCTCTGGAAACACCATATATTTT
- | TRBJ2-3 | TRBV18 | CASSRTEGTDTQYF | TGTGCCAGCTCGCGCACAGAAGGCACAGATACGCAGTATTTT
TRBD1 | TRBJ2-5 | TRBV29-1 | CSVFRGQGSVSQETQYF | TGCAGCGTTTTCAGGGGACAGGGGTCTGTGTCCCAAGAGACCCAGTACTTC
TRBD1 | TRBJ2-6 | TRBV24-1 | CATRSWAGTGCYSGANVLTF | TGTGCCACCAGATCCTGGGCCGGGACAGGGTGTTACTCTGGGGCCAACGTCCTGACTTTC
- | TRBJ1-1 | TRBV7-2 | CASSHLPPRDTEAFF | TGTGCCAGCAGCCACCTTCCTCCCCGGGACACTGAAGCTTTCTTT
- | TRBJ2-2 | TRBV6-5 | CAPAANTGELFF | TGTGCCCCAGCGGCAAACACCGGGGAGCTGTTTTTT
- | TRBJ1-2 | TRBV6-2/TRBV6-3 | CASSYNAGEGHGYTF | TGTGCCAGCAGTTACAATGCGGGGGAAGGGCATGGCTACACCTTC
- | TRBJ2-1 | TRBV27 | CASSLIGGDYNEQFF | TGTGCCAGCAGTTTGATCGGGGGTGACTACAATGAGCAGTTCTTC
- | TRBJ1-3 | TRBV30 | CAWRLSSGNTIYF | TGTGCCTGGAGGCTCAGCTCTGGAAACACCATATATTTT
- | TRBJ1-5 | TRBV27 | CASSLRSNQPQHF | TGTGCCAGCAGTTTAAGGAGCAATCAGCCCCAGCATTTT
- | TRBJ1-2 | TRBV5-5 | CASSLESGFGGYTF | TGTGCCAGCAGCTTGGAGTCCGGGTTTGGTGGCTACACCTTC
- | TRBJ1-1 | TRBV5-1 | CASSLSPGTEAFF | TGCGCCAGCAGCTTATCCCCAGGAACTGAAGCTTTCTTT
TRBD1 | TRBJ2-1 | TRBV28 | CASSVGTASYNEQFF | TGTGCCAGCAGCGTGGGGACAGCTAGCTACAATGAGCAGTTCTTC
TRBD1 | TRBJ1-2 | TRBV6-7 | CASSCRDRLVYGYTF | TGTGCCAGCAGTTGCAGGGACAGGCTCGTCTATGGCTACACCTTC
TRBD2 | TRBJ2-1 | TRBV6-1 | CASSEGVVLAGGTNEQFF | TGTGCCAGCAGTGAAGGGGTCGTCCTAGCGGGGGGGACCAATGAGCAGTTCTTC